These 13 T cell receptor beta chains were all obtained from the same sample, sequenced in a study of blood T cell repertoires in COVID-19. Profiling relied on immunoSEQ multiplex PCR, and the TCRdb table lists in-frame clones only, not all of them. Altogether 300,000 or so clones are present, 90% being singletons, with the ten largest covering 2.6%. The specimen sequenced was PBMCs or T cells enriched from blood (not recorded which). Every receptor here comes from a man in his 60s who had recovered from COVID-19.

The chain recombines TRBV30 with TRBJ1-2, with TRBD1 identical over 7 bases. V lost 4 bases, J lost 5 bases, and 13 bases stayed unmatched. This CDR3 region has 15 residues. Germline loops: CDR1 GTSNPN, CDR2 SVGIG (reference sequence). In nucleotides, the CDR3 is TGTGCCTGGAAGAAAATACCGGGACAGCTATATGGCTACACCTTC. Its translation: CAWKKIPGQLYGYTF.

The CDR3: CATTVGDKTYNEQFF. The CDR3 nucleotides read TGTGCAACTACGGTCGGGGACAAAACCTACAATGAGCAGTTCTTC. The rearrangement uses TRBV19 and TRBJ2-1; D might be TRBD1 (6 bases). Germline assignment: CDR1 LNHDA and CDR2 SQIVND (reference sequence). CDR3 size: 15 residues.

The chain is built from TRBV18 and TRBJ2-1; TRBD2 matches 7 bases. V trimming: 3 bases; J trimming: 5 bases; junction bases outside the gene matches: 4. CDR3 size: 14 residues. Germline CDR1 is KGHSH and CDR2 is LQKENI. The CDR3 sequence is CASSPISGNNEQFF. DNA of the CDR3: TGTGCCAGCTCACCCATAAGCGGGAACAATGAGCAGTTCTTC.

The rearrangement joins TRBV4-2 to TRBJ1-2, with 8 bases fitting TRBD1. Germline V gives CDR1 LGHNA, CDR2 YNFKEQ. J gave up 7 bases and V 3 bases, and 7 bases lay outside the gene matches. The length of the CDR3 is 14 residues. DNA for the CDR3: TGTGCCAGCAGCCATTCGGGACAGGTCTCTGGCTACACCTTC. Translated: CASSHSGQVSGYTF.

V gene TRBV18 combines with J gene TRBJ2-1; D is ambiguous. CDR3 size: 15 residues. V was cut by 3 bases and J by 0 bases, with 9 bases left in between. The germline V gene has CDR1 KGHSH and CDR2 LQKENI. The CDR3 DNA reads TGTGCCAGCTCACCCCTTAGCCCCTCCTACAATGAGCAGTTCTTC. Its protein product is CASSPLSPSYNEQFF.

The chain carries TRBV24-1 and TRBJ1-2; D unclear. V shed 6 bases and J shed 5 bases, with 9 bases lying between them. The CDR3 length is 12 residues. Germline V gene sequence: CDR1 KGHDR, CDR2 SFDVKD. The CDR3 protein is CATSLGAYGYTF. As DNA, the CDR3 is TGTGCCACCAGTCTTGGAGCTTATGGCTACACCTTC.

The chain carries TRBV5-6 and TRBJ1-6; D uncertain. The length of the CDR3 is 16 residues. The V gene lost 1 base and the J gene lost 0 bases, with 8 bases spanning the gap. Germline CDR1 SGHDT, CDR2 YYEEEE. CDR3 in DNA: TGTGCCAGCAGCTTGTATCGGGGCTCCTATAATTCACCCCTCCACTTT. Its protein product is CASSLYRGSYNSPLHF. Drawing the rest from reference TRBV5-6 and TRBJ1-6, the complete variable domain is DAGVTQSPTHLIKTRGQQVTLRCSPKSGHDTVSWYQQALGQGPQFIFQYYEEEERQRGNFPDRFSGHQFPNYSSELNVNALLLGDSALYLCASSLYRGSYNSPLHFGNGTRLTVT.

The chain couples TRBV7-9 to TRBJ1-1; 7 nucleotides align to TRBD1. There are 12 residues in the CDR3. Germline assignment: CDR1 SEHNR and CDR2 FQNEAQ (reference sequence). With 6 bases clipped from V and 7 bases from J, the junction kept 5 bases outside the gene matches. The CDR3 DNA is TGTGCCAGCAGTTACCGGGACAGTGAAGCTTTCTTT. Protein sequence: CASSYRDSEAFF.

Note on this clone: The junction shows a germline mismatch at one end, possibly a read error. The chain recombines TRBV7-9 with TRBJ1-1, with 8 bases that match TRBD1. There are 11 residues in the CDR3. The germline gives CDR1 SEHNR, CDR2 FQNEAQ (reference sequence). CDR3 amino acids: CASSVGTGGVF. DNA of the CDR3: TGTGCCAGCAGCGTCGGGACAGGAGGCGTCTTT.

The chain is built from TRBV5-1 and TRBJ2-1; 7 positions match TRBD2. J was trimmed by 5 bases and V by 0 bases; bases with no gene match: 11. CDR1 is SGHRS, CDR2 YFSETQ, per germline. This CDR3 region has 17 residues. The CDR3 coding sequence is TGCGCCAGCAGCTTGGGGCTTATGGGAGGGCCCGACAATGAGCAGTTCTTC. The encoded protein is CASSLGLMGGPDNEQFF.

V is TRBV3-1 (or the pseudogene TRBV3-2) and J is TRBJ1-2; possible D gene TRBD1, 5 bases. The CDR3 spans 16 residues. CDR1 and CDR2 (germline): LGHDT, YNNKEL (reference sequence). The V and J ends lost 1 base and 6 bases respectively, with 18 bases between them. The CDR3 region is CASSQGGGVRWNGYTF. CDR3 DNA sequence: TGTGCCAGCAGCCAAGGGGGCGGGGTTCGGTGGAATGGCTACACCTTC.

CDR3 nucleotide sequence: TGTGCCATCAGTGAGCCCGGGACTAGCGGGGGGGCCGGTCGGACAGATACGCAGTATTTT. Protein sequence: CAISEPGTSGGAGRTDTQYF. V is TRBV10-3 and J is TRBJ2-3, with TRBD2 matching over 16 bases. CDR1 and CDR2 (germline): ENHRY, SYGVKD. There are 20 residues in the CDR3. The J segment lost 3 bases and the V segment lost 2 bases, leaving 11 bases of the junction unmatched.

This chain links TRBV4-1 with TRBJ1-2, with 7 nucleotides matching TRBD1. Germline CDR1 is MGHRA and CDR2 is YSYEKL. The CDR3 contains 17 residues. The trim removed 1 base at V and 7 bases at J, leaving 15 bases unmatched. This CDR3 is CASSQVRGPATSGGYTF. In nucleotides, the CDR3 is TGCGCCAGCAGCCAAGTTAGGGGGCCGGCGACCTCGGGTGGCTACACCTTC.